A single count supports the clone carrying this TCR beta chain. Its specificity is unknown. This record belongs to a study of cytomegalovirus exposure and HLA in healthy donors. Study-wide points: In an earlier analysis, productive rearrangement rates for most beta V segments clustered near 87% or 30%.

This PCR relied on a set of 60 Vbeta primers and 13 Jbeta primers. The repertoire was sequenced with immunoSEQ multiplex PCR; TCRdb's copy has only in-frame clones and lacks some. This table has 120,000 to 150,000 clones, 82% appearing once. Source material: PBMCs. The receptor was isolated from a male donor in good health and CMV-seronegative.

For the CDR3, the DNA is TGTGCCATCAGTGAGTCGCGGCTAGTCGGGGAGACCCAGTACTTC. This gives the protein CAISESRLVGETQYF. The rearrangement joins TRBV10-3 to TRBJ2-5; D unresolved. V was shortened by 0 bases and J by 5 bases, with 13 bases between the two germline ends. Germline V gene lookup returns CDR1 ENHRY and CDR2 SYGVKD. This CDR3 region has 15 residues.